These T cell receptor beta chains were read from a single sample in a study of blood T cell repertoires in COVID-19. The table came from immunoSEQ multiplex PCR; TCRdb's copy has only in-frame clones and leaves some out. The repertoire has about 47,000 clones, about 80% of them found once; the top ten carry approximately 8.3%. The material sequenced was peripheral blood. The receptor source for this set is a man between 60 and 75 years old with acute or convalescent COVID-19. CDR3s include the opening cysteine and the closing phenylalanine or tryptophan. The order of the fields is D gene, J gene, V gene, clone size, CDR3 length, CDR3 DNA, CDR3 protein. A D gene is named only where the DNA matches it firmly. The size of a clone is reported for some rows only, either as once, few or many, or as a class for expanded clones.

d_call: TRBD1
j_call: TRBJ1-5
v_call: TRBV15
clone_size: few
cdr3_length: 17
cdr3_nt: TGTGCCACCAGCAGTGATGATAGCCGGGACAGAAATCAGCCCCAGCATTTT
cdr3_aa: CATSSDDSRDRNQPQHF

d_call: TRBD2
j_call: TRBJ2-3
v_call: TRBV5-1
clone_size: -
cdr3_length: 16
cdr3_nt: TGCGCCAGCAGCTTGGGGACTAGCGGGGTTTCAGATACGCAGTATTTT
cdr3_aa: CASSLGTSGVSDTQYF

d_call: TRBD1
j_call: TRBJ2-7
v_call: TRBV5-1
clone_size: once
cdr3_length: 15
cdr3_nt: TGCGCCAGCAGCTTGTTAGAGGGGGCACTCTACGAGCAGTACTTC
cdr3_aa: CASSLLEGALYEQYF

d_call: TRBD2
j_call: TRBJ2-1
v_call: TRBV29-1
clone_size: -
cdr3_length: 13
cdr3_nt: TGCAGCGTTGATAGCGGGGGTGGCAATGAGCAGTTCTTC
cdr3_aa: CSVDSGGGNEQFF

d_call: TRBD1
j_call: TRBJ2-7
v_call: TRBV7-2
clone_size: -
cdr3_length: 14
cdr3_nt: TGTGCCAGCAGCTTGGGGACAGCGGCGTACGAGCAGTACTTC
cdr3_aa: CASSLGTAAYEQYF

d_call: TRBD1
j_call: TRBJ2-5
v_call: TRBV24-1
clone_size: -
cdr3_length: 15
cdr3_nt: TGTGCCACCAGTGACCTGACAGGGGGAAGGGAGACCCAGTACTTC
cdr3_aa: CATSDLTGGRETQYF

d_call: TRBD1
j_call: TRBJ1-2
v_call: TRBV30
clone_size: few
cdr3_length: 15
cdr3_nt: TGTGCCTGGAGTCCCCGGGACAGGTTGGTCGCTGGCTACACCTTC
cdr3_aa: CAWSPRDRLVAGYTF

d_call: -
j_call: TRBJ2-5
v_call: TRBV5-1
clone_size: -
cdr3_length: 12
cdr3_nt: TGCGCCAGCAGCTTGCGAGGGGAGACCCAGTACTTC
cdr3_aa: CASSLRGETQYF

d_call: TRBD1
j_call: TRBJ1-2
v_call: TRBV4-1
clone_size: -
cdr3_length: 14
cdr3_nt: TGCGCCAGCAGCCAAGTTGCAGGGGGTCGCGGCTACACCTTC
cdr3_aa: CASSQVAGGRGYTF

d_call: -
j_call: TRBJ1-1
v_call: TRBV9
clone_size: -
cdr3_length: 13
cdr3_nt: TGTGCCAGCAGCTTACAGGGGAACACTGAAGCTTTCTTT
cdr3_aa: CASSLQGNTEAFF

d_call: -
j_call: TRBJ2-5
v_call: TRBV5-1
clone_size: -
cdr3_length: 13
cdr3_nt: TGCGCCAGCAGCTTGCCGGGGGAAGAGACCCAGTACTTC
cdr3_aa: CASSLPGEETQYF

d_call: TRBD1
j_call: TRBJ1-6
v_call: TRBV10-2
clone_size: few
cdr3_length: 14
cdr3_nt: TGCGCCAGCAGTGAGTACAGGGGGGGATCACCCCTCCACTTT
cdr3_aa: CASSEYRGGSPLHF

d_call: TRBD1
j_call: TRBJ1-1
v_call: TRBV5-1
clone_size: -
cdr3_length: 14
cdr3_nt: TGCGCCAGCAGTTCGGATACAGGGGGCACTGAAGCTTTCTTT
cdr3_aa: CASSSDTGGTEAFF

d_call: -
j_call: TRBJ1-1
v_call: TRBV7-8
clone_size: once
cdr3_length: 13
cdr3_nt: TGTGCCAGCAGCGTCGACATGAACACTGAAGCTTTCTTT
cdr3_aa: CASSVDMNTEAFF

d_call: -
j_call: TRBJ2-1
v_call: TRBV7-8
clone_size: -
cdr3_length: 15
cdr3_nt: TGTGCCAGCAGCTTAAGACAGGTTGTGAACAATGAGCAGTTCTTC
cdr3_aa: CASSLRQVVNNEQFF

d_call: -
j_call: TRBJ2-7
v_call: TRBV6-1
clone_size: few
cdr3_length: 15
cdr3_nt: TGTGCCAGCAGTGAAGGTATCGGGGTAGCCTACGAGCAGTACTTC
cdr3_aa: CASSEGIGVAYEQYF

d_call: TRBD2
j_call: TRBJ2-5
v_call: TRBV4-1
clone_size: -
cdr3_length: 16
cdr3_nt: TGCGCCAGCAGCCAAGAAACTAGCGGACCTAAAGAGACCCAGTACTTC
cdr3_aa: CASSQETSGPKETQYF

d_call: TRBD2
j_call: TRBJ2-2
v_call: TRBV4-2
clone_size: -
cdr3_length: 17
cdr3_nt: TGTGCCAGCAGCCAAGATTATCAGCGGGGTAACACCGGGGAGCTGTTTTTT
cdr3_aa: CASSQDYQRGNTGELFF

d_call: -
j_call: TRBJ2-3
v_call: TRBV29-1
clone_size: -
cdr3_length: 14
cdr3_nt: TGCAGCGTTGAAGATCGGAGGGTCACAGATACGCAGTATTTT
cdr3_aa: CSVEDRRVTDTQYF

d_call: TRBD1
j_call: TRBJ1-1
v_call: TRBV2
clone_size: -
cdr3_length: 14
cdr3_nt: TGTGCCAGCAGCCCCAGGGGGCTGAACACTGAAGCTTTCTTT
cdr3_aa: CASSPRGLNTEAFF

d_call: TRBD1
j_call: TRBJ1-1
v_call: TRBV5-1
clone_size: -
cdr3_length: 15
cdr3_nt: TGCGCCAGCAGCCCACAGGGGGCACAGAACACTGAAGCTTTCTTT
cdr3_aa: CASSPQGAQNTEAFF

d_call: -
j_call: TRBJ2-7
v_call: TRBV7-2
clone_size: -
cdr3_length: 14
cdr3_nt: TGTGCCAGCAGCCTCTGGACAAGTTCCTACGAGCAGTACTTC
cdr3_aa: CASSLWTSSYEQYF

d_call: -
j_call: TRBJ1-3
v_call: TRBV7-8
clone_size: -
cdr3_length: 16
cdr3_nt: TGTGCCAGCAGCCCCTCGAGTGGGGCAAGCGGAAACACCATATATTTT
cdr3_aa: CASSPSSGASGNTIYF

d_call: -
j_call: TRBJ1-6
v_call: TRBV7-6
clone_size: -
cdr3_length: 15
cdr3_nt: TGTGCCAGCAGCTTAGGCGGCGGAAGGAATTCACCCCTCCACTTT
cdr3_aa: CASSLGGGRNSPLHF

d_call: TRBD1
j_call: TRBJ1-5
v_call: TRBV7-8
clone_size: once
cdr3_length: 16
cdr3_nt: TGTGCCAGCAGCTTTGCGACAGGGGTAGGAAGGCAGCCCCAGCATTTT
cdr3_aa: CASSFATGVGRQPQHF

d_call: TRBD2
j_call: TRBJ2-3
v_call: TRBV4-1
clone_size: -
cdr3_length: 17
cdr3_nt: TGCGCCAGCAGCCACCCCGGGGTGCGGGGGGCGCCAGATACGCAGTATTTT
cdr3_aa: CASSHPGVRGAPDTQYF